What follows is one T cell receptor beta chain and its context. This clonotype was seen only a few times. It has no known antigen specificity. Per-base qualities were not stored, and no clone one base away is much larger. CDR3 length: 17 amino acids, cysteine to phenylalanine. The read is trimmed to its CDR3 DNA, 51 bases read in frame from base 1. V and J are truncated by 3 bases and 5 bases respectively, leaving an intervening sequence of 20 bases. This specimen's time point label, per the study, means: around 45 days after influenza vaccine administration. The source of the sample is a study of response to subunit inactivated influenza vaccine listed by TCRdb under 2018. About the full investigation: The study used deep quantitative T cell receptor repertoire profiling to track responses to a trivalent subunit inactivated influenza vaccine.

Library preparation employed RT-PCR. Sequenced on an Illumina HiSeq 2500. TCRdb reran the public reads through fastp at Q25 and MiXCR, keeping productive beta chains. Identical CDR3 protein sequences are pooled into one entry, listed with their most common genes and DNA. Within this sample are 540,000 or so distinct CDR3 sequences, with 13% of them counted one time only. The ten largest clones represent 13% of the sample. Findings and caveats that apply to the study as a whole: The authors suggested that each seasonal influenza vaccination may recruit only a limited number of new T cells.

The source is a man aged 50 or older who received an inactivated influenza vaccine. Donor details come from another sample of the same person, matched by shared clones. The source material was PBMCs from blood, sampled more than 35 days after vaccination. The V and J segments used are TRBV12-3 or TRBV12-4 and TRBJ2-1; no D gene call is confident. The sequenced DNA: TGTGCCAGCAGTTTTATCGCTGGTCAGGAGATCGACAATGAGCAGTTCTTC. The translation is CASSFIAGQEIDNEQFF.